The 23 T cell receptor beta chains given below trace back to one sample, sequenced in a study of low-dose radiotherapy and immunotherapy resistance in tumors. Time point specified: before trial treatment. Alpha and beta chains were covered, as first-strand cDNA relied on TRAV- and TRBV-specific primers. With a V-primer adapter and a constant-region primer, TCRs were amplified for roughly 21 PCR cycles. In TCRdb, the reads were re-called with MiXCR into one record per CDR3 protein. The sample gives tens of thousands of distinct CDR3 sequences, roughly a sixth of which show up once; 2.5% to 3% is in the top ten. The source material was PBMCs, sampled before treatment. The receptor source for this set is a male donor with prostate cancer.

This clonotype came up many times. This chain links TRBV7-2 with TRBJ2-2; D possibly uses TRBD1 or TRBD2 (5 bases each). V dropped 5 bases and J dropped 8 bases, with 12 bases sitting between them. The CDR3 runs 13 residues. Germline assignment: CDR1 SGHTA and CDR2 FQGNSA. CDR3 bases: TGTGCCAGCAGCCTAATGGGGGAGGGGGAGCTGTTTTTT. Translating it yields CASSLMGEGELFF.

The chain recombines TRBV6-2 or TRBV6-3 with TRBJ2-7; D is perhaps TRBD1 (5 bases). This CDR3 region has 10 residues. The germline V gene encodes CDR1 MNHEY and CDR2 SVGEGT. The ends were cut back, 11 bases at V and 2 bases at J, with 7 bases in the middle. DNA for the CDR3: TGTGCCGTGGGGCCCTACGAGCAGTACTTC. This translates into CAVGPYEQYF.

This clonotype showed up many times. The rearrangement joins TRBV7-2 to TRBJ2-3, with TRBD2 identical over 14 bases. Germline CDR1 and CDR2: SGHTA and FQGNSA. The CDR3 runs 16 residues. Trimming cost V 1 base and J 5 bases; bases outside gene matches: 2. The CDR3, as DNA: TGTGCCAGCAGCTTAGGAGGGACTAGCGGGGGAGATACGCAGTATTTT. Residues: CASSLGGTSGGDTQYF.

This clonotype was counted at least ten times. This sequence joins TRBV20-1 and TRBJ1-2; 9 bases agree with TRBD1. V shed 5 bases and J 7 bases; nucleotides not matched to a gene: 11. Germline assignment: CDR1 DFQATT and CDR2 SNEGSKA (reference sequence). The CDR3 runs 14 residues. In nucleotides, the CDR3 is TGCAGTGCTTGGACAGGGGACGCTCCCGGTGGCTACACCTTC. Protein: CSAWTGDAPGGYTF.

This clonotype occurred many times. The rearrangement uses TRBV3-1 and TRBJ2-1; D uncertain. This CDR3 is 13 amino acids long. Germline V CDR1 and CDR2: LGHDT, YNNKEL (reference sequence). Trimming stripped 2 bases from V and 6 bases from J, with 8 bases between. CDR3 sequence (DNA): TGTGCCAGCAGCCAAAGCAATCTCAATGAGCAGTTCTTC. It specifies CASSQSNLNEQFF.

This clonotype has at least ten counts. The genes are TRBV5-6 and TRBJ2-1, with 8 positions matching TRBD2. V dropped 2 bases and J dropped 7; count of bases not matched to a gene: 5. This CDR3 has 14 amino acids. The germline gives CDR1 SGHDT, CDR2 YYEEEE. CDR3 bases: TGTGCCAGCAGCTTCCGGGGGGGCTTGAATGAGCAGTTCTTC. It specifies CASSFRGGLNEQFF. Variable domain in full (rest from reference TRBV5-6 and TRBJ2-1): DAGVTQSPTHLIKTRGQQVTLRCSPKSGHDTVSWYQQALGQGPQFIFQYYEEEERQRGNFPDRFSGHQFPNYSSELNVNALLLGDSALYLCASSFRGGLNEQFFGPGTRLTVL.

This clonotype was seen at least ten times. The chain carries TRBV2 and TRBJ1-6; 8 bases agree with TRBD1. The CDR3 is made up of 14 amino acids. Germline V gene lookup returns CDR1 SNHLY and CDR2 FYNNEI. With 4 bases clipped from V and 7 bases from J, the junction kept 3 bases outside the gene matches. The CDR3 nucleotides read TGTGCCAGCAGTGGGGGGACAGGCAATTCACCCCTCCACTTT. It codes for CASSGGTGNSPLHF. Full variable domain (rest looked up from reference TRBV2 and TRBJ1-6): EPEVTQTPSHQVTQMGQEVILRCVPISNHLYFYWYRQILGQKVEFLVSFYNNEISEKSEIFDDQFSVERPDGSNFTLKIRSTKLEDSAMYFCASSGGTGNSPLHFGNGTRLTVT.

This clonotype was counted many times. V usage is TRBV14 and J usage is TRBJ2-7; TRBD1 aligns across 7 bases. The CDR3 loop spans 15 amino acids. Germline CDR1 and CDR2: SGHDN and FVKESK. The V and J ends lost 1 base and 4 bases, in that order; junction bases with no gene match: 7. The CDR3 nucleotides are TGTGCCAGCAGCCAAGGACCGACAGGGCAATACGAGCAGTACTTC. Its protein is CASSQGPTGQYEQYF. Variable domain in full (rest from reference TRBV14 and TRBJ2-7): EAGVTQFPSHSVIEKGQTVTLRCDPISGHDNLYWYRRVMGKEIKFLLHFVKESKQDESGMPNNRFLAERTGGTYSTLKVQPAELEDSGVYFCASSQGPTGQYEQYFGPGTRLTVT.

The V and J genes are TRBV9 and TRBJ2-1; 10 positions agree with TRBD2. Unmatched junction bases numbered 10, after V lost 6 bases and J lost 7 bases. This CDR3 has 15 residues. Germline assignment: CDR1 SGDLS and CDR2 YYNGEE. The CDR3 nucleotides are TGTGCCAGCACTCTAGCGGGGGAGCTTCCAAATGAGCAGTTCTTC. It translates to CASTLAGELPNEQFF.

Note on this clonotype: This probably arose from a read error, given a far larger clone one base away. This chain connects TRBV6-1 to TRBJ2-7; TRBD1 or TRBD2 may be the D gene (6 bases each). CDR3 length: 12 residues. The V end lost 4 bases, the J end lost 7 bases, and 11 bases lay between the germline ends. Germline V gene sequence: CDR1 MNHNS, CDR2 SASEGT. The CDR3 nucleotides read TGTGCCAGCAGTGTAGGGGGGACTGAGCAGTACTTC. This sequence encodes CASSVGGTEQYF.

This clonotype was seen repeatedly, ten times or more. The chain has TRBV10-3 and TRBJ2-4, with TRBD2 identical over 8 bases. Germline V CDR1 and CDR2: ENHRY, SYGVKD. V was clipped by 2 bases and J by 3 bases; unmatched bases: 0. The CDR3 sequence is 14 residues long. The CDR3: CAISEGTSKNIQYF. CDR3 nucleotides: TGTGCCATCAGTGAGGGGACTAGCAAAAACATTCAGTACTTC.

This clonotype was seen at least ten times. For the CDR3, the DNA is TGTGCCAGCAGCTCCCAGCCCTCTTCGGAGACCCAGTACTTC. This gives the protein CASSSQPSSETQYF. This chain uses TRBV7-3 with TRBJ2-5; D remains ambiguous. V lost 4 bases and J 5 bases, leaving 14 bases between the germline ends. Germline V gives CDR1 SGHTA, CDR2 FQGTGA. The CDR3 sequence is 14 residues long.

Many counts were recorded for this clonotype. V and J are TRBV20-1 and TRBJ2-7, with D perhaps TRBD2 (5 bases). CDR3 length equals 14 residues. CDR1 and CDR2 (germline): DFQATT, SNEGSKA (reference sequence). The V end lost 1 base, the J end lost 2 bases, and 12 bases lay between the germline ends. This CDR3 reads CSARGVEETYEQYF. CDR3 bases: TGCAGTGCTAGAGGAGTGGAGGAAACCTACGAGCAGTACTTC.

V and J are TRBV11-2 and TRBJ2-3; a weak D match, TRBD1 (6 bases). The germline CDR1 and CDR2 sequences are SGHAT and FQNNGV. Trimming took 3 bases from V and 5 from J, leaving 9 bases between them. The CDR3 length is 13 residues. The CDR3 here is CASSFARGDTQYF. DNA for the CDR3: TGTGCCAGCAGCTTCGCCAGGGGAGATACGCAGTATTTT.

In regard to this clonotype: It is likely a read error: a sequence one base away is far more abundant. The chain recombines TRBV20-1 with TRBJ2-6; a possible D gene is TRBD2 (6 bases). Germline V gene sequence: CDR1 DFQATT, CDR2 SNEGSKA (reference sequence). The CDR3 length is 16 residues. The CDR3 region has the DNA TGCAGCGTCCGCGGGCGGGGTGCGTCGGGGGCCAACGTCCTGACTTTC. Translated: CSVRGRGASGANVLTF.

V and J are TRBV28 and TRBJ1-2; TRBD1 is a possible D gene (5 bases). The CDR3 covers 12 residues. Trimming took off 10 bases at V and 8 bases at J, with 17 bases between the two ends. Germline lookup yields CDR1 MDHEN and CDR2 SYDVKM. The CDR3 sequence: CATVVGARGYTF. The CDR3 DNA reads as TGTGCCACCGTGGTAGGGGCCCGGGGCTACACCTTC.

Comments on this clonotype: A read error may explain this, as a much larger clone is one base away. The chain is built from TRBV7-2 and TRBJ2-2; the D is unclear. Trimming removed 5 bases from V and 3 bases from J, with 16 bases in between. The germline V gene encodes CDR1 SGHTA and CDR2 FQGNSA. CDR3 length: 16 amino acids. CDR3 sequence (DNA): TGTGCCAGCAGCCCGGCCCGGAACTACCACACCGGGGAGCTGTTTTTT. Its protein product is CASSPARNYHTGELFF. The variable domain in full, with the rest retrieved from reference TRBV7-2 and TRBJ2-2, is GAGVSQSPSNKVTEKGKDVELRCDPISGHTALYWYRQSLGQGLEFLIYFQGNSAPDKSGLPSDRFSAERTGGSVSTLTIQRTQQEDSAVYLCASSPARNYHTGELFFGEGSRLTVL.

In this sample, this clonotype turned up a few times. The gene calls are TRBV20-1 and TRBJ1-1; 8 positions match TRBD1. With 7 bases clipped from V and 2 bases from J, the junction kept 6 bases outside the gene matches. Germline CDR1 is DFQATT and CDR2 is SNEGSKA (reference sequence). The CDR3 totals 13 residues. CDR3 nucleotide sequence: TGCAGTGTTTACAGGGGGATAAACACTGAAGCTTTCTTT. Its translation: CSVYRGINTEAFF.

This clonotype was recorded many times. V and J are TRBV15 and TRBJ1-4; TRBD1 matches 9 bases. This CDR3 spans 16 amino acids. Germline loops: CDR1 LNHNV, CDR2 YYDKDF (reference sequence). Germline trimming cut 0 bases from V and 10 bases from J; bases unmatched to any gene: 9. The chain's CDR3 is CATSRDRGQGQRKLFF. CDR3 sequence (DNA): TGTGCCACCAGCAGAGACAGGGGACAGGGTCAACGAAAACTGTTTTTT.

This clonotype has a count of ten or more. V usage is TRBV2 and J usage is TRBJ2-1; D remains unclear. This CDR3 has 11 residues. With 7 bases removed from V and 10 bases from J, the gap between germline ends came to 11 bases. Germline V lookup: CDR1 SNHLY, CDR2 FYNNEI. Here the CDR3 reads CASMLAREQFF. The CDR3, as DNA: TGTGCCAGCATGTTGGCCCGGGAGCAGTTCTTC.

This clonotype has ten or more counts. The V gene is TRBV29-1, the J gene TRBJ2-2; D uncertain. Trimming took off 2 bases at V and 6 bases at J, with 7 bases between the two ends. Germline CDR1 and CDR2: SQVTM and ANQGSEA. This CDR3 spans 12 amino acids. The CDR3 sequence is CSVERTSGELFF. The CDR3 nucleotides read TGCAGCGTTGAACGGACGTCCGGGGAGCTGTTTTTT.

There are many counts of this clonotype. The CDR3 spells CASRGGRLKETQYF. Here the CDR3 DNA reads TGTGCCAGCAGGGGGGGACGGCTAAAAGAGACCCAGTACTTC. The chain has TRBV27 and TRBJ2-5, with D possibly matching TRBD2 (6 bases). From germline, CDR1 is MNHEY and CDR2 SMNVEV (reference sequence). V lost 6 bases and J lost 3, with 14 bases in between. The CDR3 extends over 14 amino acids.

This clonotype was seen many times. This chain joins TRBV6-2 or TRBV6-3 and TRBJ2-5; D unclear. The length of the CDR3 is 14 residues. Trimming removed 7 bases from V and 1 base from J, with 13 bases in between. CDR1 is MNHEY and CDR2 is SVGEGT in the germline V gene. The DNA for the CDR3 is TGTGCCAGCACCCACGACGGCCTCCAAGAGACCCAGTACTTC. As protein: CASTHDGLQETQYF.